The 28 T cell receptor beta chains below were found in one sample sequenced in a study of blood T cell repertoires in COVID-19. Sequencing was performed with immunoSEQ multiplex PCR; in TCRdb, only in-frame clones are kept and a portion is missing. The data hold approximately 97,000 clones, with 90% observed a single time. Sequenced sample: peripheral blood. The receptors here all came from a man aged 60 to 75 with acute or convalescent COVID-19.

The V gene is TRBV5-8, the J gene TRBJ1-5; TRBD1 matches 11 bases. The CDR3 sequence is 16 residues long. The V gene end was trimmed by 3 bases and the J gene end by 4 bases; junction bases not matched to a gene: 6. Per germline, CDR1 SGHTS and CDR2 YDEGEE. For the CDR3, the DNA is TGTGCCAGCAGCTCGGGGGGACAGGGGGGGAATCAGCCCCAGCATTTT. It specifies CASSSGGQGGNQPQHF.

The chain combines TRBV4-1 with TRBJ1-2, with 8 bases aligning to TRBD1. Germline CDR1 reads MGHRA; CDR2 reads YSYEKL. V lost 1 base, J lost 7 bases, and 8 bases stayed unmatched. The CDR3 runs 15 residues. This chain's CDR3 is CASSQVLGTGTGYTF. CDR3 coding DNA: TGCGCCAGCAGCCAAGTCCTAGGGACAGGCACTGGCTACACCTTC.

This chain uses TRBV3-1 (or the pseudogene TRBV3-2) with TRBJ1-4, with 8 bases aligning to TRBD1. After removal of 0 bases from V and 12 bases from J, the junction contained 9 bases not matched to a gene. Germline V gene data show CDR1 as LGHDT and CDR2 as YNNKEL (reference sequence). The CDR3 length is 15 residues. CDR3 protein: CASSQDWAVQGELFF. As DNA, the CDR3 is TGTGCCAGCAGCCAAGATTGGGCCGTACAGGGGGAACTGTTTTTT.

The chain is built from TRBV15 and TRBJ1-6; 10 nucleotides agree with TRBD1. Trimming removed 4 bases from V and 7 bases from J; junction bases left unmatched: 4. There are 15 residues in the CDR3. Germline CDR1 is LNHNV and CDR2 is YYDKDF (reference sequence). DNA for the CDR3: TGTGCCACCAGCACCCGGACAGGGGGAAATTCACCCCTCCACTTT. Its protein is CATSTRTGGNSPLHF.

V is TRBV30 and J is TRBJ2-1; D might be TRBD2 (6 bases). This CDR3 has 14 amino acids. The germline CDR1 and CDR2 sequences are GTSNPN and SVGIG (reference sequence). Trimming cost V 3 bases and J 1 base, with 10 bases left between them. CDR3 in DNA: TGTGCCTGGAGGAGGGGAGGTTCCTACAATGAGCAGTTCTTC. Translated: CAWRRGGSYNEQFF.

This chain links TRBV6-5 with TRBJ1-2, with a weak D call TRBD1 (5 bases). The germline CDR1 and CDR2 sequences are MNHEY and SVGAGI. The CDR3 extends over 13 amino acids. V dropped 7 bases and J dropped 4 bases, with 13 bases sitting between them. CDR3 residues: CASTGGSAYGYTF. CDR3 DNA: TGTGCCAGCACGGGGGGGTCCGCCTATGGCTACACCTTC.

The rearrangement joins TRBV7-9 to TRBJ1-2, with TRBD1 matching 7 bases. CDR1 is SEHNR, CDR2 FQNEAQ, per germline (reference sequence). This CDR3 is 15 amino acids long. Trimming at V came to 4 bases and at J to 2 bases, leaving 7 bases not matched to a gene. DNA for the CDR3: TGTGCCAGCAGCTCATTACAGGGGAAAAACTATGGCTACACCTTC. As protein: CASSSLQGKNYGYTF.

With regard to this clone: The same CDR3 can be traced to other DNA sequences in this sample. The chain carries TRBV5-1 and TRBJ1-1, with D maybe TRBD1 (6 bases). The V end lost 0 bases, the J end lost 6 bases, and 12 bases lay between the germline ends. There are 14 residues in the CDR3. Germline lookup yields CDR1 SGHRS and CDR2 YFSETQ. The CDR3 nucleotides are TGCGCCAGCAGCTTGGGGCAGGGGCTTGCTGAAGCTTTCTTT. It translates to CASSLGQGLAEAFF.

The chain employs TRBV5-1 and TRBJ2-5, with D possibly matching TRBD2 (5 bases). The CDR3 runs to 15 residues. Germline V lookup: CDR1 SGHRS, CDR2 YFSETQ. V shed 0 bases and J shed 5 bases, with 14 bases lying between them. CDR3 bases: TGCGCCAGCAGCTTGGCGGCGGGCTTAGGGGAGACCCAGTACTTC. Residues: CASSLAAGLGETQYF.

On this clone: Other DNA sequences in the same sample also yield this CDR3. The rearrangement links TRBV5-1 to TRBJ1-2, with 8 positions matching TRBD1. Germline trimming cut 5 bases from V and 3 bases from J; bases unmatched to any gene: 6. Germline V lookup: CDR1 SGHRS, CDR2 YFSETQ. The CDR3 loop spans 14 amino acids. CDR3 residues: CASSSTGGDYGYTF. The CDR3 region has the DNA TGCGCCAGCAGTTCTACAGGGGGAGACTATGGCTACACCTTC.

The chain recombines TRBV11-2 with TRBJ1-2; no definite D call. CDR1 is SGHAT, CDR2 FQNNGV, per germline. Trimming pared 2 bases from V and 1 base from J, leaving 20 bases between. CDR3 length: 18 amino acids. CDR3 coding DNA: TGTGCCAGCAGCTTACGGGGTTGGAGGAGCACTTATAACTATGGCTACACCTTC. This sequence encodes CASSLRGWRSTYNYGYTF.

This chain connects TRBV7-2 to TRBJ2-1, with 8 bases that match TRBD1. In germline, CDR1 is SGHTA, CDR2 FQGNSA. CDR3 length equals 16 residues. The ends lost 5 bases at V and 7 bases at J; junction bases unmatched: 13. Here the CDR3 reads CASSLGGGQGLNEQFF. CDR3 in DNA: TGTGCCAGCAGCCTTGGAGGCGGACAGGGCTTGAATGAGCAGTTCTTC.

This rearrangement joins TRBV18 to TRBJ1-2; D is uncertain. The CDR3 runs 15 residues. The germline V gene has CDR1 KGHSH and CDR2 LQKENI. V dropped 3 bases and J dropped 4 bases, with 15 bases sitting between them. CDR3 DNA: TGTGCCAGCTCACCCGGAGTCTCATGGAGCTATGGCTACACCTTC. It specifies CASSPGVSWSYGYTF.

J is TRBJ2-5 and V is TRBV5-1; maybe TRBD1 (6 bases). Trimming removed 2 bases at V and 3 bases at J, with 11 bases between. Germline lookup yields CDR1 SGHRS and CDR2 YFSETQ. This CDR3 is built from 14 residues. In DNA form, the CDR3 reads TGCGCCAGCAGCTTTGGCCAGGGGAAAGAGACCCAGTACTTC. Translation gives CASSFGQGKETQYF.

The rearrangement uses TRBV10-3 and TRBJ2-3; weak D call: TRBD1 (6 bases). The germline V gene has CDR1 ENHRY and CDR2 SYGVKD. The CDR3 is 14 amino acids. V was trimmed by 4 bases and J by 2 bases, leaving 10 bases between them. The CDR3 region has the DNA TGTGCCATCAGTGCGGGACAAGCCACAGATACGCAGTATTTT. Its translation is CAISAGQATDTQYF.

The rearrangement joins TRBV7-8 to TRBJ1-5; D possibly corresponds to TRBD1 (5 bases). There are 16 residues in the CDR3. In germline, CDR1 is SGHVS, CDR2 FQNEAQ. V was clipped by 5 bases and J by 6 bases, with 20 bases between them. The CDR3: CASSPLVGGAVQPQHF. The DNA of the CDR3 is TGTGCCAGCAGCCCCCTCGTGGGAGGGGCGGTTCAGCCCCAGCATTTT.

This clone was recorded only once. This rearrangement joins TRBV2 to TRBJ1-5, with a possible D match to TRBD1 (5 bases). The CDR3 is 14 residues long. Deletions cut 6 bases from V and 6 bases from J, with 15 bases between. Germline loops: CDR1 SNHLY, CDR2 FYNNEI. The CDR3 DNA reads TGTGCCAGCAGACAGGAGCAGGGAGGTCAGCCCCAGCATTTT. This encodes CASRQEQGGQPQHF.

The J gene is TRBJ1-6, the V gene TRBV7-2; tentatively, D is TRBD1 (6 bases). This CDR3 region has 16 residues. Deletions cut 4 bases from V and 10 bases from J, with 20 bases between. CDR1 and CDR2 from the germline V gene are SGHTA and FQGNSA. CDR3 sequence reads: CASSSSWGGLRSPLHF. The CDR3 DNA reads as TGTGCCAGCAGCTCTTCATGGGGGGGGCTCCGGTCACCCCTCCACTTT.

The chain combines TRBV11-1 with TRBJ1-2; D remains ambiguous. Trimming left V 4 bases short and J 6 bases short, with 21 bases between. In germline, CDR1 is SGHAT, CDR2 FQDESV (reference sequence). CDR3 size: 16 residues. The CDR3 DNA sequence: TGTGCCAGCAGCTCCAGTCAGAAACCTCGTTTGGATGGCTACACCTTC. As protein: CASSSSQKPRLDGYTF. The entire variable domain, with the rest obtained from reference TRBV11-1 and TRBJ1-2, is as follows: EAEVAQSPRYKITEKSQAVAFWCDPISGHATLYWYRQILGQGPELLVQFQDESVVDDSQLPKDRFSAERLKGVDSTLKIQPAELGDSAMYLCASSSSQKPRLDGYTFGSGTRLTVV.

The chain employs TRBV19 and TRBJ1-2, with 9 bases that match TRBD1. Germline values: CDR1 LNHDA, CDR2 SQIVND (reference sequence). This CDR3 spans 14 amino acids. J was trimmed by 3 bases and V by 6 bases; bases with no gene match: 5. CDR3: CASRTGTGYYGYTF. The CDR3 DNA follows: TGTGCCAGTAGGACCGGGACAGGGTACTATGGCTACACCTTC.

The gene calls are TRBV6-5 and TRBJ1-2; tentative D call: TRBD1 (5 bases). Germline V gene sequence: CDR1 MNHEY, CDR2 SVGAGI. Trimming took 11 bases from V and 5 from J, leaving 18 bases between them. The CDR3 length is 13 residues. The CDR3 loop is CAGGTAGGYGYTF. In DNA, the CDR3 is TGTGCCGGGGGGACCGCGGGGGGTTATGGCTACACCTTC.

The chain is built from TRBV19 and TRBJ1-2; D is undetermined. Trimming shortened V by 3 bases and J by 1 base, and 9 bases separated the two germline ends. CDR3 length: 14 residues. CDR1 and CDR2 from the germline V gene are LNHDA and SQIVND (reference sequence). CDR3 loop: CASSITVNNYGYTF. The CDR3 nucleotides read TGTGCCAGTAGTATTACGGTTAATAACTATGGCTACACCTTC.

The rearrangement joins TRBV30 to TRBJ1-1; D is uncertain. The CDR3 has 13 amino acids. Germline V lookup: CDR1 GTSNPN, CDR2 SVGIG (reference sequence). V was pared by 4 bases and J by 1 base, with 10 bases between. The CDR3 protein is CAWTPPPNTEAFF. Here the CDR3 DNA reads TGTGCCTGGACTCCTCCCCCGAACACTGAAGCTTTCTTT.

The J gene is TRBJ2-5, the V gene TRBV30; TRBD2 matches at 10 bases. Looked up from germline, CDR1 is GTSNPN and CDR2 is SVGIG (reference sequence). This CDR3 has 15 amino acids. V was pared by 6 bases and J by 4 bases, with 11 bases of the junction left unmatched. CDR3: CACTALAGAGETQYF. The CDR3 DNA follows: TGTGCCTGCACCGCTCTAGCGGGGGCAGGAGAGACCCAGTACTTC. The variable domain in full, completed from reference TRBV30 and TRBJ2-5, reads SQTIHQWPATLVQPVGSPLSLECTVEGTSNPNLYWYRQAAGRGLQLLFYSVGIGQISSEVPQNLSASRPQDRQFILSSKKLLLSDSGFYLCACTALAGAGETQYFGPGTRLLVL.

CDR3 in DNA: TGCGCCAGCAGCTTGGCCGGGACAGGGTCGGAGTCTAGCTACACCTTC. Its translation is CASSLAGTGSESSYTF. The rearrangement links TRBV5-1 to TRBJ1-2; 9 positions agree with TRBD1. CDR3 length: 16 amino acids. Trimming took 0 bases from V and 9 from J; bases not matched to a gene: 12. Germline values: CDR1 SGHRS, CDR2 YFSETQ.

The CDR3 region is CASSQDRLQPQHF. CDR3 in DNA: TGCGCCAGCAGCCAAGACAGGCTCCAGCCCCAGCATTTT. The chain has TRBV4-1 and TRBJ1-5, with D unresolved. In germline, CDR1 is MGHRA, CDR2 YSYEKL. Trimming left V 0 bases short and J 7 bases short, with 7 bases between. The CDR3 is 13 amino acids.

The rearrangement joins TRBV27 to TRBJ1-2; D possibly corresponds to TRBD1 (6 bases). Germline V gives CDR1 MNHEY, CDR2 SMNVEV (reference sequence). Between the trimmed V and J ends, which lost 5 bases and 8 bases, there was a span of 21 bases. The CDR3 sequence is 15 residues long. DNA of the CDR3: TGTGCCAGCAGTCTCTACTTCGGGCAGGGGTCCGGCTACACCTTC. This codes for CASSLYFGQGSGYTF.

The V and J genes are TRBV4-2 and TRBJ1-1; 7 nucleotides line up with TRBD1. This CDR3 spans 17 amino acids. After removal of 0 bases from V and 1 base from J, the junction contained 8 bases not matched to a gene. Germline V gene sequence: CDR1 LGHNA, CDR2 YNFKEQ. DNA of the CDR3: TGTGCCAGCAGCCAAGATTTTAGGGGACAGAGGAACACTGAAGCTTTCTTT. This gives the protein CASSQDFRGQRNTEAFF.